The T cell receptor beta chain described here comes from a study of identical twins. Whole-study results and caveats: Clonotypes of the beta chain that were abundant in cord blood carried fewer insertions (memory repertoires showed none). For out-of-frame beta sequences, excess twin sharing was weaker.

Unique molecular identifiers were present on cDNA, and template switching added a universal primer site. A single record per CDR3 protein comes from TCRdb applying MiXCR to the 5' RACE reads. The sample holds 200,000 to 250,000 distinct CDR3 sequences, approximately 8.3% seen once. Each donor (without exception) was a healthy Caucasian. This clonotype was found a few times. The target antigen is unknown. Trimming at V came to 7 bases and at J to 0 bases, leaving 8 bases not matched to a gene. Germline-derived CDR1 and CDR2 are MNHEY and SMNVEV (reference sequence). There are 15 residues in the CDR3. These same data were also listed under a study on yellow fever vaccine responses in identical twins.

The sample consisted of memory (CD45RO+) T cells sorted from blood. This sequence originates from a woman under 30 in good health. The gene calls are TRBV27 and TRBJ1-2, with 7 bases aligning to TRBD1. CDR3 sequence (DNA): TGTGCCAGCAAAACCCACAGGGGCCCTAACTATGGCTACACCTTC. Its translation: CASKTHRGPNYGYTF.